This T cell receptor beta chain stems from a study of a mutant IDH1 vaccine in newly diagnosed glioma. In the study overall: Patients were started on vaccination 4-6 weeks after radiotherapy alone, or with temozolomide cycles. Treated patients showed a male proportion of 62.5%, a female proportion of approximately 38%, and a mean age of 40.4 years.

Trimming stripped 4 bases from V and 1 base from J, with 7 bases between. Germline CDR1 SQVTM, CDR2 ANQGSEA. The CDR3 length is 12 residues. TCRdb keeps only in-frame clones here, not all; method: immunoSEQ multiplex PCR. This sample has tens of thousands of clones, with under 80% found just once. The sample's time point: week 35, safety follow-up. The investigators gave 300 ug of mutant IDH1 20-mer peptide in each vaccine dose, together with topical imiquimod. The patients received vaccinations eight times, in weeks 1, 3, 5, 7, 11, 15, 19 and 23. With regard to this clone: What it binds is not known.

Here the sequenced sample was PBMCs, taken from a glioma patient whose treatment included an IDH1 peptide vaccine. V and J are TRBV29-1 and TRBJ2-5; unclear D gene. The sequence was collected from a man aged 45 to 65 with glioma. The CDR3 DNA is TGCAGCGTTGTAGGGTTCCAAGAGACCCAGTACTTC. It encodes CSVVGFQETQYF.